Presented here are 21 T cell receptor beta chains from one specimen sequenced in a study of PD-1 blockade in classical Hodgkin lymphoma. Using immunoSEQ multiplex PCR, the repertoire was profiled, and TCRdb retains in-frame clones only, with some absent. Among tens of thousands of clones, around 80% were seen once, and the ten largest hold 0.5% to 0.65%. Regarding time point: cycle 4 day 1 (C4D1), after less than 7 weeks of nivolumab. Brentuximab vedotin exposure varied among the patients, all of whom had relapsed after autologous stem cell transplantation. The study purified CD4+ T cells from thawed PBMCs using magnetic negative selection. Sample: CD4+ T cells from blood, taken before the fourth cycle of nivolumab. These receptors were taken from a human donor with classical Hodgkin lymphoma.

This clone was recorded a few times. The chain employs TRBV5-1 and TRBJ1-2; D is unclear. From germline, CDR1 is SGHRS and CDR2 YFSETQ. The CDR3 length is 14 residues. V shed 0 bases and J shed 4 bases, with 10 bases lying between them. The CDR3 DNA follows: TGCGCCAGCAGCTTGGAAGTCACCGGCTATGGCTACACCTTC. Its translation is CASSLEVTGYGYTF.

This rearrangement joins TRBV21-1 to TRBJ2-7; TRBD2, the table's D call, was not compared with the DNA. TRBV21-1 is labeled a pseudogene. The CDR3 extends over 16 amino acids. The DNA for the CDR3 is TGTGCCAGGATTCCGGCCCGACTTCCGAGCTCCTACGAGCAGTACTTC. Translating gives CARIPARLPSSYEQYF.

V gene TRBV6-5 combines with J gene TRBJ2-5; TRBD1 agrees at 9 bases. The CDR3 has 14 residues. After removal of 7 bases from V and 4 bases from J, the junction contained 7 bases not matched to a gene. Germline V gives CDR1 MNHEY, CDR2 SVGAGI. In DNA, the CDR3 is TGTGCCAGCAATTCCGGGACAGGGCTAGAGACCCAGTACTTC. It encodes CASNSGTGLETQYF.

This clone appeared a few times. The V and J genes are TRBV5-1 and TRBJ1-2, with D uncertain. This CDR3 is built from 12 residues. With 0 bases removed from V and 5 bases from J, the gap between germline ends came to 5 bases. Looked up from germline, CDR1 is SGHRS and CDR2 is YFSETQ. CDR3 amino acids: CASSLVGYGYTF. The CDR3 nucleotides read TGCGCCAGCAGCTTGGTCGGGTATGGCTACACCTTC.

The rearrangement joins TRBV6-4 to TRBJ1-4, with TRBD1 as a possible D gene (6 bases). Between the trimmed V and J ends, which lost 2 bases and 8 bases, there was a span of 24 bases. This CDR3 is built from 18 residues. CDR1 and CDR2 (germline): MRHNA, SNTAGT. The CDR3, as DNA: TGTGCCAGCAGTGACCTGGGACAAGGAACTACAAGGGGGGAAAAACTGTTTTTT. Its translation: CASSDLGQGTTRGEKLFF.

The chain recombines TRBV5-1 with TRBJ2-3, with a possible D match to TRBD1 (6 bases). The CDR3 consists of 14 residues. The V gene lost 2 bases and the J gene lost 4 bases, with 11 bases spanning the gap. The V gene's germline CDR1 is SGHRS and CDR2 YFSETQ. CDR3 loop: CASSFGRGPDTQYF. The DNA of the CDR3 is TGCGCCAGCAGCTTTGGCAGGGGCCCAGATACGCAGTATTTT.

The rearrangement joins TRBV12-5 to TRBJ2-5; 7 nucleotides match TRBD2. The CDR3 totals 12 residues. Unmatched junction bases numbered 3, after V lost 5 bases and J lost 6 bases. CDR1 is LGHNT and CDR2 is FRNRAP in the germline V gene. CDR3 bases: TGTGCTAGTGGTGTGCGGGGGAAGACCCAGTACTTC. Encoded protein: CASGVRGKTQYF.

This clone was recorded once. The chain joins TRBV7-9 to TRBJ1-1; D not certain. V was cut by 5 bases and J by 0 bases, with 16 bases left in between. The CDR3 length is 16 residues. Germline V gives CDR1 SEHNR, CDR2 FQNEAQ (reference sequence). This CDR3 is CASSLLGHTMNTEAFF. Here the CDR3 DNA reads TGTGCCAGCAGCCTCCTCGGGCATACAATGAACACTGAAGCTTTCTTT.

The chain carries TRBV2 and TRBJ2-3; D gene uncertain. Germline-derived CDR1 and CDR2 are SNHLY and FYNNEI. V gave up 6 bases and J gave up 2 bases, with 15 bases separating them. The CDR3 contains 15 residues. CDR3 nucleotide sequence: TGTGCCAGCAGGGCGAGTAGCTTTCTCACAGATACGCAGTATTTT. Translating gives CASRASSFLTDTQYF.

Here the CDR3 DNA reads TGTGCCAGCAGTTTAGATCCCGGTAGGGAGACCCAGTACTTC. This translates into CASSLDPGRETQYF. V usage is TRBV6-5 and J usage is TRBJ2-5, with D uncertain. Looked up from germline, CDR1 is MNHEY and CDR2 is SVGAGI. Deletions cut 4 bases from V and 5 bases from J, with 14 bases between. CDR3 length: 14 amino acids.

The CDR3 loop reads CASSHSNNQPQHF. In DNA form, the CDR3 reads TGTGCCAGCAGCCACAGCAATAATCAGCCCCAGCATTTT. J is TRBJ1-5 and V is TRBV27, with unresolved D. Germline assignment: CDR1 MNHEY and CDR2 SMNVEV (reference sequence). The CDR3 consists of 13 residues. Trimming stripped 6 bases from V and 4 bases from J, with 10 bases between.

The gene calls are TRBV6-6 and TRBJ2-5, with D unresolved. The CDR3 has 11 residues. The germline V and J ends were trimmed by 7 bases and 5 bases, with 8 bases remaining between them. Germline values: CDR1 MNHNY, CDR2 SVGAGI (reference sequence). The CDR3 region has the DNA TGTGCCAGCACGATCGAGGAGACCCAGTACTTC. This gives the protein CASTIEETQYF.

The V call is TRBV21-1, the J call TRBJ2-7; the D call in the table, TRBD2, was not verified against the DNA. TRBV21-1 is flagged as a pseudogene. CDR3 length equals 16 residues. The CDR3 region has the DNA TGTGCCAGCAGCATACGAACCCCGGGACGGGGGGACGAGCAGTACTTC. It specifies CASSIRTPGRGDEQYF.

This chain connects TRBV5-1 to TRBJ1-1; D gene unclear. The V end lost 6 bases, the J end lost 1 base, and 10 bases lay between the germline ends. Looked up from germline, CDR1 is SGHRS and CDR2 is YFSETQ. CDR3 length: 13 amino acids. The CDR3 bases are TGCGCCAGCACCCAGACGGCGAACACTGAAGCTTTCTTT. Its protein is CASTQTANTEAFF.

The rearrangement joins TRBV5-1 to TRBJ1-1; D remains unclear. V was trimmed by 7 bases and J by 2 bases, leaving 18 bases between them. Germline CDR1 reads SGHRS; CDR2 reads YFSETQ. The CDR3 runs 15 residues. CDR3 loop: CASSPGPGSNTEAFF. The CDR3 DNA is TGCGCCAGCTCACCCGGACCCGGATCCAACACTGAAGCTTTCTTT. Together with reference TRBV5-1 and TRBJ1-1, the CDR3 gives the full variable domain: KAGVTQTPRYLIKTRGQQVTLSCSPISGHRSVSWYQQTPGQGLQFLFEYFSETQRNKGNFPGRFSGRQFSNSRSEMNVSTLELGDSALYLCASSPGPGSNTEAFFGQGTRLTVV.

The chain combines TRBV28 with TRBJ1-5, with D possibly TRBD1 on 6 matching bases. Germline V gene sequence: CDR1 MDHEN, CDR2 SYDVKM. The V gene lost 2 bases and the J gene lost 5 bases, with 13 bases spanning the gap. The CDR3 contains 15 residues. The CDR3 DNA follows: TGTGCCAGCAGTTTAGGACGGCAGGGGTATCAGCCCCAGCATTTT. Residues: CASSLGRQGYQPQHF.

This chain links TRBV15 with TRBJ1-5; a possible D gene is TRBD1 (5 bases). V gave up 8 bases and J gave up 1 base, with 15 bases separating them. The length of the CDR3 is 15 residues. CDR1 LNHNV and CDR2 YYDKDF come from the germline V gene (reference sequence). DNA of the CDR3: TGTGCCACCGCCGGTCCGTGGGGGAGCAATCAGCCCCAGCATTTT. Translation: CATAGPWGSNQPQHF.

This chain joins TRBV4-1 and TRBJ1-3; 9 nucleotides line up with TRBD1. The CDR3 runs 16 residues. Germline CDR1 and CDR2: MGHRA and YSYEKL. V trimming: 5 bases; J trimming: 4 bases; junction bases outside the gene matches: 9. The CDR3 spells CASSSGQGKSGNTIYF. CDR3 sequence (DNA): TGCGCCAGCAGCTCAGGACAGGGGAAGTCCGGAAACACCATATATTTT.

The rearrangement uses TRBV27 and TRBJ2-5, with a possible D match to TRBD1 (6 bases). This CDR3 has 16 amino acids. V was cut by 0 bases and J by 9 bases, with 20 bases left in between. In germline, CDR1 is MNHEY, CDR2 SMNVEV (reference sequence). CDR3 region: CASSLSAQGFGKAQYF. The CDR3 DNA reads as TGTGCCAGCAGTTTATCTGCCCAGGGGTTCGGAAAGGCCCAGTACTTC.

This chain connects TRBV15 to TRBJ1-5, with D perhaps TRBD1 (6 bases). Deletions cut 5 bases from V and 3 bases from J, with 11 bases between. CDR3 length: 14 residues. The germline gives CDR1 LNHNV, CDR2 YYDKDF (reference sequence). The CDR3, as DNA: TGTGCCACCAGCCCCCGGGACATCAATCAGCCCCAGCATTTT. Its protein is CATSPRDINQPQHF.

This rearrangement joins TRBV5-1 to TRBJ2-5; D is unresolved. Trimming pared 1 base from V and 2 bases from J, leaving 6 bases between. The CDR3 has 13 amino acids. Germline loops: CDR1 SGHRS, CDR2 YFSETQ. The CDR3 protein is CASSLYIQETQYF. The CDR3 bases are TGCGCCAGCAGCTTGTATATTCAAGAGACCCAGTACTTC. Looking up the rest from reference TRBV5-1 and TRBJ2-5 gives the full variable domain: KAGVTQTPRYLIKTRGQQVTLSCSPISGHRSVSWYQQTPGQGLQFLFEYFSETQRNKGNFPGRFSGRQFSNSRSEMNVSTLELGDSALYLCASSLYIQETQYFGPGTRLLVL.